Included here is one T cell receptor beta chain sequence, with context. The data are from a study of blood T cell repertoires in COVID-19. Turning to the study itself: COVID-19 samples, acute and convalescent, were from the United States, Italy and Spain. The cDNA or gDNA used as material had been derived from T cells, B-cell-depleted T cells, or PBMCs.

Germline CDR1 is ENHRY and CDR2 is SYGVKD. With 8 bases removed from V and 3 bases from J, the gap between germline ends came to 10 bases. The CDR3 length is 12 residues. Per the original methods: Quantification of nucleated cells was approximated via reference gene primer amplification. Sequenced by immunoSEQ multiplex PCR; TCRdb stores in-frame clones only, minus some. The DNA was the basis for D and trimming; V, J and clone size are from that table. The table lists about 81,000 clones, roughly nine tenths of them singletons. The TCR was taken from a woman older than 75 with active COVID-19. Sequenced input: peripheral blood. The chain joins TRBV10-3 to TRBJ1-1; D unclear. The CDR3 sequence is CAIGRLDTEAFF. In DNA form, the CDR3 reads TGTGCCATCGGCAGGCTTGACACTGAAGCTTTCTTT.